Only one count was recorded for the clone carrying this TCR beta chain. The antigen remains unidentified. The data stem from a study of graft-versus-host responses after intestinal transplantation. Background on the study: Multivisceral, liver-intestinal, or isolated intestinal transplants were performed in recipients. Once they had received anti-thymocyte globulin induction, all recipients took tacrolimus and steroids for approximately three years. Study-wide results and caveats: Early post-transplant HvG declines were associated with peak circulating GvH clone levels.

Using immunoSEQ multiplex PCR, the repertoire was profiled, and TCRdb retains in-frame clones only, with some absent. The sample shows tens of thousands of clones, around four fifths of them seen only once. Germline trimming cut 7 bases from V and 5 bases from J; bases unmatched to any gene: 7. Germline V CDR1 and CDR2: SNHLY, FYNNEI. The CDR3 spans 14 residues. The TCR was taken from a human patient who received an intestinal transplant, so some T cells may come from the graft donor. V usage is TRBV2 and J usage is TRBJ2-1; 8 bases line up with TRBD2. The starting material was PBMCs, obtained about 1,000 days after transplant. For the CDR3, the DNA is TGTGCCAGCAACCAGCGGGAGCAGCACAATGAGCAGTTCTTC. Translating it yields CASNQREQHNEQFF.